The present TCR beta chain was sequenced within a study of T-cell memory formation after mild COVID-19. V lost 4 bases, J lost 6 bases, and 9 bases lay in between. The CDR3 runs to 13 residues. TCRdb processed the 5' RACE reads anew with MiXCR; each CDR3 protein has one entry. The repertoire holds over 150,000 distinct CDR3 sequences, with around 18% as singletons. This receptor was taken from a man aged 18 to 30 who had mild COVID-19 (a few samples of this study predate the infection). Cell type and time point are not known. The genes are TRBV12-3 or TRBV12-4 and TRBJ2-2; perhaps D is TRBD1 or TRBD2 (5 bases each). The sample taken for sequencing was PBMCs or a T cell subset sorted from them (not recorded which). The CDR3 nucleotides read TGTGCCAGCAGTTGGTTGGGGGCCGGGGAGCTGTTTTTT. It encodes CASSWLGAGELFF.